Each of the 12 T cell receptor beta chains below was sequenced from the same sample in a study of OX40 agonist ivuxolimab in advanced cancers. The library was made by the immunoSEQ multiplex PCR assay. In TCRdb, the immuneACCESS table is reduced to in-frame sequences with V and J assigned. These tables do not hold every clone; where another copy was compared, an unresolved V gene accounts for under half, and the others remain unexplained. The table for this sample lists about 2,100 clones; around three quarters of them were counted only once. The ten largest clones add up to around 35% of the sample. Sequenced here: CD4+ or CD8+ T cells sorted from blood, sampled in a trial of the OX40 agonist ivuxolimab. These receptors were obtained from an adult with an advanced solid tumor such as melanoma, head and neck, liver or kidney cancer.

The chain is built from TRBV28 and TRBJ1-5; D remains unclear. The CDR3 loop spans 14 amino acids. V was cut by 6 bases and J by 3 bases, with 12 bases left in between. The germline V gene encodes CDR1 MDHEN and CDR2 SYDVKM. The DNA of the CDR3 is TGTGCCAGCAGACTACCGGGAGTCAATCAGCCCCAGCATTTT. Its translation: CASRLPGVNQPQHF.

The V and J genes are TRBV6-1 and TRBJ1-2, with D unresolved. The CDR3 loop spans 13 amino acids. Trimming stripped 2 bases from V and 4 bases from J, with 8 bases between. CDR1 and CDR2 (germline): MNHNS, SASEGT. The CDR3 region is CASSEIRAYGYTF. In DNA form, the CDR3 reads TGTGCCAGCAGTGAAATAAGGGCCTATGGCTACACCTTC.

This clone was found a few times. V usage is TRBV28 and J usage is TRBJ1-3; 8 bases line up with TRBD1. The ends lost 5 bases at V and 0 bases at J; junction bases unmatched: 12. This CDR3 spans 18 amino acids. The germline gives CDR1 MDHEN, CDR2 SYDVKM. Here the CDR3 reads CASSLQGAVLISGNTIYF. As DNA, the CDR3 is TGTGCCAGCAGTCTCCAGGGGGCGGTCCTCATCTCTGGAAACACCATATATTTT. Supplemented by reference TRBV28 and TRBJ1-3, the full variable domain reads DVKVTQSSRYLVKRTGEKVFLECVQDMDHENMFWYRQDPGLGLRLIYFSYDVKMKEKGDIPEGYSVSREKKERFSLILESASTNQTSMYLCASSLQGAVLISGNTIYFGEGSWLTVV.

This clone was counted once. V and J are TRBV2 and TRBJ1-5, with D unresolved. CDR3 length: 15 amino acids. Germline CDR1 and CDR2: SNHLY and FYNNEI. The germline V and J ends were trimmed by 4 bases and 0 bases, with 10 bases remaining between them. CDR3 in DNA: TGTGCCAGCAGTGTCGGCAGGTATAGCAATCAGCCCCAGCATTTT. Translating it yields CASSVGRYSNQPQHF. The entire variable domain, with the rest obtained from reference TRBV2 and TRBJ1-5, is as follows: EPEVTQTPSHQVTQMGQEVILRCVPISNHLYFYWYRQILGQKVEFLVSFYNNEISEKSEIFDDQFSVERPDGSNFTLKIRSTKLEDSAMYFCASSVGRYSNQPQHFGDGTRLSIL.

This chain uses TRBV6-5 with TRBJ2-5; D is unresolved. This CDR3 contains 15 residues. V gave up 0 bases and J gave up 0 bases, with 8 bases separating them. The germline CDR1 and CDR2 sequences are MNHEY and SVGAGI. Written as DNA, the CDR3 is TGTGCCAGCAGTTACTCTATTACATACCAAGAGACCCAGTACTTC. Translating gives CASSYSITYQETQYF.

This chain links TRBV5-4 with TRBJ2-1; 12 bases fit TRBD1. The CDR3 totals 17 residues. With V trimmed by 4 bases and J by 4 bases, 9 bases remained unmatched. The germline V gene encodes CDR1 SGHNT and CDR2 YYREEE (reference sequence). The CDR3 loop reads CASSLQPGQGAYNEQFF. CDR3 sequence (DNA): TGTGCCAGCAGCCTCCAGCCGGGACAGGGGGCGTACAATGAGCAGTTCTTC.

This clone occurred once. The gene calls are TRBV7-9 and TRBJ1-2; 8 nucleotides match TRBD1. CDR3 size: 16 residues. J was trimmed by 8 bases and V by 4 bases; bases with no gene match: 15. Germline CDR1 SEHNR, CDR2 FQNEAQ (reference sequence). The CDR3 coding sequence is TGTGCCAGCAGCTATGGGACAGGCCGCGAAATTCGGGGCTACACCTTC. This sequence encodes CASSYGTGREIRGYTF.

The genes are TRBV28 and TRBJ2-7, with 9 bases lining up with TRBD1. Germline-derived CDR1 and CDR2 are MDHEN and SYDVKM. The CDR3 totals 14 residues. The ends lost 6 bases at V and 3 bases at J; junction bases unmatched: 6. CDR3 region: CASRVWTGDYEQYF. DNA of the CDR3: TGTGCCAGCAGAGTTTGGACAGGGGACTACGAGCAGTACTTC.

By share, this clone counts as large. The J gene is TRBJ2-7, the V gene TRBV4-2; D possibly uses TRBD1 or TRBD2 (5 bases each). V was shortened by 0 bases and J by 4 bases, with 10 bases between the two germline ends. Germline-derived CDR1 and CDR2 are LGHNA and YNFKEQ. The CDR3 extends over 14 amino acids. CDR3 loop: CASSQERDHYEQYF. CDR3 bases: TGTGCCAGCAGCCAAGAACGGGACCATTACGAGCAGTACTTC.

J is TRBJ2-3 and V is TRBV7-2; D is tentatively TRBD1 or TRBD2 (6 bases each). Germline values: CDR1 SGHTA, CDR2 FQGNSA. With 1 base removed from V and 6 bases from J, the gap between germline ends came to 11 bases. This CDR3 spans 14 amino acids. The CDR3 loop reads CASSLVRGADTQYF. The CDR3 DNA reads TGTGCCAGCAGCTTAGTTAGGGGGGCGGATACGCAGTATTTT.

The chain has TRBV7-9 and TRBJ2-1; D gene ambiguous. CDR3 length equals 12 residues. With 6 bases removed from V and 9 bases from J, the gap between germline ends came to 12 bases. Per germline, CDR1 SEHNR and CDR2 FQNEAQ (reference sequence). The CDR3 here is CASRPSAAEQFF. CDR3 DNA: TGTGCCAGCAGGCCCTCGGCCGCTGAGCAGTTCTTC.

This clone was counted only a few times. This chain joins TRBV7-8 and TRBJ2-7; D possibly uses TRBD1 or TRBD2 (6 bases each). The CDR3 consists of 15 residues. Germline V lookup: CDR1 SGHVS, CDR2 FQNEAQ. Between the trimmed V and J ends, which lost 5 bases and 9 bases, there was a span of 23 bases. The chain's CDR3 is CASSPGATGGSRQYF. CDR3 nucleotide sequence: TGTGCCAGCAGCCCGGGGGCGACAGGAGGTTCCAGGCAGTACTTC.